The 19 T cell receptor beta chains listed next were all sequenced from one sample in a study of Ad26.COV2.S vaccination and SARS-CoV-2 variants (dated by TCRdb to the early 2020s). Receptor libraries were prepared by the immunoSEQ multiplex PCR assay. Entries here come from immuneACCESS through TCRdb and include only in-frame sequences with V and J called. Some clones fail to appear in such tables; in the studies checked, an unresolved V gene covers under half of the shortfall, and the cause of the remainder is unknown. This sample is represented by 350,000 to 400,000 clones; about 88% of them were singletons. Of the sample, under 3.5% falls within the top ten clones. The treatment or condition tag for this specimen amounts to: roughly 18 received Ad26.COV2.S at low or high dose, single or two shots; five or six received placebo; per-sample allocation not given. Repertoires of vaccine and placebo recipients were sequenced from samples collected on day 63 after the first injection.

Specimen: peripheral blood, collected in a trial of Ad26.COV2.S vaccine versus placebo. The receptors originated from a person aged 18-65 years who received the Ad26.COV2.S COVID-19 vaccine or a placebo.

V gene TRBV25-1 combines with J gene TRBJ1-5; D gene unclear. Between the trimmed V and J ends, which lost 1 base and 4 bases, there was a span of 20 bases. From germline, CDR1 is MGHDK and CDR2 SYGVNS. The CDR3 has 18 residues. The DNA of the CDR3 is TGTGCCAGCAGTGAATCGAGGGCAAATAGTGAACTTAATCAGCCCCAGCATTTT. Translated: CASSESRANSELNQPQHF.

V and J are TRBV10-1 and TRBJ2-3; 15 bases are a match to TRBD2. This CDR3 has 14 residues. Germline assignment: CDR1 WNHNN and CDR2 SYGVQD (reference sequence). J lost 8 bases, V lost 10 bases, and 7 bases had no gene match. The CDR3 reads CATQSGLAGGTQYF. The CDR3, as DNA: TGCGCCACCCAGTCGGGACTAGCGGGGGGTACGCAGTATTTT.

The chain recombines TRBV29-1 with TRBJ2-3; D unresolved. There are 11 residues in the CDR3. CDR1 and CDR2 from the germline V gene are SQVTM and ANQGSEA. V was trimmed by 8 bases and J by 5 bases, leaving 11 bases between them. This chain's CDR3 is CSTEIVDTQYF. For the CDR3, the DNA is TGCAGCACGGAAATAGTAGATACGCAGTATTTT.

The chain joins TRBV6-5 to TRBJ1-4, with D unresolved. The germline V and J ends were trimmed by 6 bases and 7 bases, with 12 bases remaining between them. Germline values: CDR1 MNHEY, CDR2 SVGAGI. The CDR3 extends over 13 amino acids. The CDR3 here is CASRESGSEKLFF. The DNA for the CDR3 is TGTGCCAGCAGGGAGTCTGGGTCTGAAAAACTGTTTTTT.

This clone was seen a single time. The chain couples TRBV25-1 to TRBJ1-3; D unresolved. The germline V gene encodes CDR1 MGHDK and CDR2 SYGVNS. The CDR3 runs to 16 residues. Trimming took 2 bases from V and 0 from J, leaving 11 bases between them. In DNA, the CDR3 is TGTGCCAGCAGTGAACCTTTATTTAACTCTGGAAACACCATATATTTT. Protein: CASSEPLFNSGNTIYF. Looking up the rest from reference TRBV25-1 and TRBJ1-3 gives the full variable domain: EADIYQTPRYLVIGTGKKITLECSQTMGHDKMYWYQQDPGMELHLIHYSYGVNSTEKGDLSSESTVSRIRTEHFPLTLESARPSHTSQYLCASSEPLFNSGNTIYFGEGSWLTVV.

The rearrangement joins TRBV7-6 to TRBJ1-3; D remains unclear. Germline CDR1 is SGHVS and CDR2 is FNYEAQ. This CDR3 has 16 residues. Between the trimmed V and J ends, which lost 5 bases and 0 bases, there was a span of 14 bases. The CDR3 region has the DNA TGTGCCAGCAGCCTTACGACGGTTAACTCTGGAAACACCATATATTTT. Its protein product is CASSLTTVNSGNTIYF.

V and J are TRBV4-1 and TRBJ2-5; 9 bases fit TRBD2. The CDR3 is 16 amino acids. Trimming at V came to 4 bases and at J to 10 bases, leaving 16 bases not matched to a gene. CDR1 is MGHRA, CDR2 YSYEKL, per germline. For the CDR3, the DNA is TGCGCCAGCAGCCGACTCCCGGGACTAGCTACGAGTTTCCAGTACTTC. Amino acid sequence: CASSRLPGLATSFQYF.

The J gene is TRBJ2-3, the V gene TRBV5-1; D is possibly TRBD1 or TRBD2 (5 bases each). CDR1 and CDR2 (germline): SGHRS, YFSETQ. The V end was cut by 4 bases, the J end by 0 bases, with 9 bases between. The CDR3 has 14 residues. The CDR3 DNA is TGCGCCAGCAGCACCTGGGACAGCACAGATACGCAGTATTTT. Residues: CASSTWDSTDTQYF.

The J gene is TRBJ1-1, the V gene TRBV29-1; D perhaps matches TRBD1 (5 bases). Per the germline V gene, CDR1 is SQVTM and CDR2 is ANQGSEA. There are 16 residues in the CDR3. V was trimmed by 1 base and J by 0 bases, leaving 15 bases between them. This CDR3 is CSVEGRRTGMNTEAFF. The CDR3 bases are TGCAGCGTTGAAGGCCGACGTACAGGAATGAACACTGAAGCTTTCTTT.

The chain recombines TRBV19 with TRBJ2-7; 15 bases align to TRBD2. The CDR3 is 13 residues long. The V and J ends lost 10 bases and 6 bases, in that order; junction bases with no gene match: 4. Germline V gene sequence: CDR1 LNHDA, CDR2 SQIVND (reference sequence). The CDR3 reads CATGLAGGLEQYF. The DNA of the CDR3 is TGTGCCACCGGACTAGCGGGGGGGCTCGAGCAGTACTTC.

The chain employs TRBV30 and TRBJ1-1; D remains unclear. CDR1 and CDR2 from the germline V gene are GTSNPN and SVGIG (reference sequence). The CDR3 has 11 residues. V was pared by 0 bases and J by 9 bases, with 8 bases between. The CDR3 DNA sequence: TGTGCCTGGAGTGTACAAGGTCAAGCTTTCTTT. Its protein is CAWSVQGQAFF. Looking up the rest from reference TRBV30 and TRBJ1-1 gives the full variable domain: SQTIHQWPATLVQPVGSPLSLECTVEGTSNPNLYWYRQAAGRGLQLLFYSVGIGQISSEVPQNLSASRPQDRQFILSSKKLLLSDSGFYLCAWSVQGQAFFGQGTRLTVV.

The rearrangement joins TRBV27 to TRBJ2-2, with TRBD1 identical over 8 bases. V lost 6 bases, J lost 6 bases, and 9 bases stayed unmatched. Germline CDR1 is MNHEY and CDR2 is SMNVEV (reference sequence). CDR3 length: 15 residues. The CDR3 here is CASRGRDRQPGELFF. As DNA, the CDR3 is TGTGCCAGCAGGGGCCGGGACAGGCAACCCGGGGAGCTGTTTTTT.

This clone was seen a handful of times. V and J are TRBV4-1 and TRBJ1-2; the match to TRBD1 covers 10 bases. The CDR3 extends over 15 amino acids. The germline gives CDR1 MGHRA, CDR2 YSYEKL. The junction had 5 bases not matched to a gene; V was cut back by 3 bases and J by 4 bases. The CDR3 loop reads CASSQSTGGGYGYTF. CDR3 DNA sequence: TGCGCCAGCAGCCAGTCGACAGGGGGCGGCTATGGCTACACCTTC.

In DNA, the CDR3 is TGTGCCAGCAGCGGTGTCCCCTACGAGCAGTACTTC. It is translated as CASSGVPYEQYF. The rearrangement joins TRBV2 to TRBJ2-7; D gene uncertain. Germline assignment: CDR1 SNHLY and CDR2 FYNNEI. V gave up 6 bases and J gave up 2 bases, with 8 bases separating them. The CDR3 spans 12 residues. The entire variable domain, with the rest obtained from reference TRBV2 and TRBJ2-7, is as follows: EPEVTQTPSHQVTQMGQEVILRCVPISNHLYFYWYRQILGQKVEFLVSFYNNEISEKSEIFDDQFSVERPDGSNFTLKIRSTKLEDSAMYFCASSGVPYEQYFGPGTRLTVT.

This chain connects TRBV6-6 to TRBJ1-1; 9 bases are a match to TRBD1. The length of the CDR3 is 13 residues. After removal of 0 bases from V and 8 bases from J, the junction contained 1 base not matched to a gene. CDR1 and CDR2 from the germline V gene are MNHNY and SVGAGI (reference sequence). For the CDR3, the DNA is TGTGCCAGCAGTTACTCGGGACAGGGAGAAGCTTTCTTT. Translation gives CASSYSGQGEAFF.

The rearrangement links TRBV2 to TRBJ2-1, with TRBD2 as a possible D gene (6 bases). V was cut by 5 bases and J by 13 bases, with 12 bases left in between. Germline V CDR1 and CDR2: SNHLY, FYNNEI. The CDR3 has 11 amino acids. The CDR3 protein is CASSRDSYQFF. The CDR3 nucleotides read TGTGCCAGCAGTCGGGACTCCTATCAGTTCTTC.

The chain carries TRBV18 and TRBJ2-1, with a possible D match to TRBD1 (5 bases). Between the trimmed V and J ends, which lost 3 bases and 7 bases, there was a span of 16 bases. Germline CDR1 is KGHSH and CDR2 is LQKENI. CDR3 length: 15 residues. The CDR3 coding sequence is TGTGCCAGCTCACCTGGGCCGCAGGGTTGGAATGAGCAGTTCTTC. Its translation: CASSPGPQGWNEQFF.

The chain has TRBV6-5 and TRBJ1-2; 8 bases agree with TRBD1. The junction had 12 bases not matched to a gene; V was cut back by 6 bases and J by 6 bases. The V gene's germline CDR1 is MNHEY and CDR2 SVGAGI. CDR3 length: 15 residues. DNA of the CDR3: TGTGCCAGCAGCGACTCACCATACAGGGGGGATGGCTACACCTTC. Amino acid sequence: CASSDSPYRGDGYTF.

The chain recombines TRBV15 with TRBJ1-6; a weak D match, TRBD1 (5 bases). The ends were cut back, 4 bases at V and 5 bases at J, with 6 bases in the middle. In germline, CDR1 is LNHNV, CDR2 YYDKDF (reference sequence). This CDR3 has 13 amino acids. This CDR3 is CATSMDNNSPLHF. The DNA of the CDR3 is TGTGCCACCAGCATGGACAATAATTCACCCCTCCACTTT.